The 27 T cell receptor beta chains reported below all come from one sample, sequenced in a study of cytomegalovirus exposure and HLA in healthy donors. The PCR ran on 60 Vbeta and 13 Jbeta primers. Assay used: immunoSEQ multiplex PCR; TCRdb lists only in-frame clones, some missing. The profile shows about 96,000 clones, roughly 80% of them singletons. Input material: PBMCs. These TCRs come from a man aged 45-65 years in good health and CMV-seropositive.

The gene calls are TRBV9 and TRBJ2-3, with a possible D match to TRBD2 (5 bases). Germline CDR1 SGDLS, CDR2 YYNGEE. Trimming removed 3 bases at V and 2 bases at J, with 7 bases between. The CDR3 runs 13 residues. CDR3 sequence: CASSATNTDTQYF. The CDR3 DNA sequence: TGTGCCAGCAGCGCGACTAACACAGATACGCAGTATTTT.

The V call is TRBV12-5, the J call TRBJ2-1, with 7 bases identical to TRBD2. CDR1 and CDR2 from the germline V gene are LGHNT and FRNRAP. The ends lost 1 base at V and 7 bases at J; junction bases unmatched: 4. CDR3 length equals 14 residues. This chain's CDR3 is CASGLAGGGNEQFF. For the CDR3, the DNA is TGTGCTAGTGGTTTGGCGGGGGGTGGAAATGAGCAGTTCTTC.

The chain joins TRBV6-5 to TRBJ2-4; 8 bases align to TRBD2. Trimming removed 0 bases from V and 1 base from J; junction bases left unmatched: 2. Germline V gene data show CDR1 as MNHEY and CDR2 as SVGAGI. The CDR3 is made up of 16 amino acids. CDR3 region: CASSYSGGVAKNIQYF. The CDR3 nucleotides read TGTGCCAGCAGTTACTCCGGGGGGGTTGCCAAAAACATTCAGTACTTC.

A word on this clone: The junction differs from germline at one of its ends, possibly a read error. This chain uses TRBV10-3 with TRBJ1-2; D gene uncertain. The germline V gene has CDR1 ENHRY and CDR2 SYGVKD. CDR3 length: 13 residues. The CDR3 sequence: CAISAAGDYGYPF. CDR3 sequence (DNA): TGTGCCATCAGTGCGGCAGGAGACTATGGCTACCCCTTC.

The chain recombines TRBV4-3 with TRBJ1-4; TRBD1 is a possible D gene (6 bases). Germline V CDR1 and CDR2: LGHNA, YSLEER. Trimming pared 2 bases from V and 7 bases from J, leaving 14 bases between. This CDR3 is 15 amino acids long. Here the CDR3 reads CASSQRRTDVEKLFF. CDR3 DNA: TGCGCCAGCAGCCAACGCCGGACAGATGTTGAAAAACTGTTTTTT.

This chain links TRBV6-5 with TRBJ1-1; no firm D call. CDR1 MNHEY and CDR2 SVGAGI come from the germline V gene. The CDR3 consists of 11 residues. Trimming cost V 6 bases and J 11 bases, with 13 bases left between them. In DNA, the CDR3 is TGTGCCAGCAGCACCCCGCCTAAGGCTTTCTTT. Its protein product is CASSTPPKAFF.

Written as DNA, the CDR3 is TGCGCCAGCAGCTTGGCCGATTACCGGAGCTATGGCTACACCTTC. Protein product: CASSLADYRSYGYTF. The V call is TRBV5-1, the J call TRBJ1-2, with D unclear. CDR1 and CDR2 from the germline V gene are SGHRS and YFSETQ. This CDR3 has 15 residues. The ends were cut back, 0 bases at V and 4 bases at J, with 13 bases in the middle.

A single count supports this clone. The chain is built from TRBV5-4 and TRBJ1-4; possibly TRBD1 for D (5 bases). V shed 4 bases and J shed 7 bases, with 17 bases lying between them. Per the germline V gene, CDR1 is SGHNT and CDR2 is YYREEE (reference sequence). The CDR3 totals 15 residues. The CDR3 nucleotides read TGTGCCAGCAGCGGGGCCCGGGAGGCGCGTGAAAAACTGTTTTTT. Translation: CASSGAREAREKLFF.

V gene TRBV5-4 combines with J gene TRBJ1-2, with 8 positions matching TRBD1. CDR3 length equals 16 residues. V shed 10 bases and J 7 bases; nucleotides not matched to a gene: 21. Germline V lookup: CDR1 SGHNT, CDR2 YYREEE (reference sequence). For the CDR3, the DNA is TGTGCCTATACGCCAGGGGGCGCTTATCAAAGTAGTGGCTACACCTTC. Its protein is CAYTPGGAYQSSGYTF.

In nucleotides, the CDR3 is TGTGCCAGCAGTCCCTCGGGAAGTCTAGACGAGCAGTACTTC. This encodes CASSPSGSLDEQYF. The rearrangement uses TRBV6-4 and TRBJ2-7, with D possibly being TRBD2 (5 bases). The germline V gene has CDR1 MRHNA and CDR2 SNTAGT. This CDR3 has 14 amino acids. V shed 5 bases and J shed 5 bases, with 16 bases lying between them.

The V gene is TRBV9, the J gene TRBJ1-2; D ambiguous. The CDR3 extends over 15 amino acids. Germline V gives CDR1 SGDLS, CDR2 YYNGEE. V lost 3 bases, J lost 2 bases, and 14 bases lay in between. The CDR3 loop is CASSAPPGSNYGYTF. The CDR3 DNA follows: TGTGCCAGCAGCGCCCCACCGGGATCCAACTATGGCTACACCTTC.

This chain links TRBV5-4 with TRBJ1-5, with TRBD1 identical over 10 bases. The CDR3 spans 15 residues. V was clipped by 2 bases and J by 2 bases; unmatched bases: 1. CDR1 is SGHNT and CDR2 is YYREEE in the germline V gene (reference sequence). The CDR3, as DNA: TGTGCCAGCAGCTTAGGACAGGGGGGCAATCAGCCCCAGCATTTT. Amino acid sequence: CASSLGQGGNQPQHF.

The chain combines TRBV28 with TRBJ2-7; TRBD2 matches 8 bases. J gave up 5 bases and V 10 bases, and 13 bases lay outside the gene matches. This CDR3 region has 14 residues. CDR1 and CDR2 from the germline V gene are MDHEN and SYDVKM. CDR3 region: CATYGGVVFDEQYF. CDR3 coding DNA: TGTGCCACGTACGGGGGGGTGGTATTCGACGAGCAGTACTTC.

The V and J genes are TRBV19 and TRBJ2-1; D is undetermined. From germline, CDR1 is LNHDA and CDR2 SQIVND (reference sequence). The CDR3 runs 15 residues. Trimming cost V 0 bases and J 0 bases, with 6 bases left between them. CDR3 protein: CASSIDRNSYNEQFF. The DNA for the CDR3 is TGTGCCAGTAGTATAGACAGAAACTCCTACAATGAGCAGTTCTTC.

This chain connects TRBV5-1 to TRBJ2-2; 10 nucleotides line up with TRBD2. Losses at the gene ends were 3 bases for V and 0 bases for J; bases not matched to a gene: 8. Germline V gene lookup returns CDR1 SGHRS and CDR2 YFSETQ. The CDR3 is made up of 18 amino acids. The CDR3 sequence is CASSSRASGGPNTGELFF. DNA of the CDR3: TGCGCCAGCAGCTCCCGGGCTAGCGGGGGCCCGAACACCGGGGAGCTGTTTTTT.

This clone was counted between two and nine times. The J gene is TRBJ1-2, the V gene TRBV6-1; no clear D gene. Per the germline V gene, CDR1 is MNHNS and CDR2 is SASEGT. V was trimmed by 7 bases and J by 6 bases, leaving 12 bases between them. The CDR3 spans 12 residues. Here the CDR3 reads CASTEEQNGYTF. Here the CDR3 DNA reads TGTGCCAGCACCGAAGAACAGAATGGCTACACCTTC.

This clone has only one observation. V and J are TRBV5-1 and TRBJ2-7; 8 nucleotides align to TRBD2. The germline V gene encodes CDR1 SGHRS and CDR2 YFSETQ. This CDR3 has 14 residues. Germline trimming cut 4 bases from V and 7 bases from J; bases unmatched to any gene: 10. CDR3 DNA: TGCGCCAGCAGCGGGTCAGCGGGGGCCCAAGAGCAGTACTTC. It yields the protein CASSGSAGAQEQYF.

This clone was counted only a few times. The chain uses TRBV6-5 and TRBJ2-7; D might be TRBD2 (6 bases). Trimming took 0 bases from V and 2 from J, leaving 11 bases between them. In germline, CDR1 is MNHEY, CDR2 SVGAGI. The CDR3 has 15 residues. In DNA form, the CDR3 reads TGTGCCAGCAGTTACTCGGCGGGGATTGCCTACGAGCAGTACTTC. The encoded protein is CASSYSAGIAYEQYF.

This clone appeared once. The genes are TRBV6-4 and TRBJ2-1; the match to TRBD2 covers 15 bases. Per the germline V gene, CDR1 is MRHNA and CDR2 is SNTAGT. The CDR3 totals 19 residues. V gave up 6 bases and J gave up 8 bases; unmatched junction bases: 17. The CDR3 region is CASSLTGTSGGTWGDEQFF. CDR3 bases: TGTGCCAGCAGCTTGACCGGGACTAGCGGGGGGACTTGGGGGGATGAGCAGTTCTTC.

The chain combines TRBV7-9 with TRBJ1-2; 11 bases are a match to TRBD1. The V gene end was trimmed by 5 bases and the J gene end by 4 bases; junction bases not matched to a gene: 9. This CDR3 region has 16 residues. Germline assignment: CDR1 SEHNR and CDR2 FQNEAQ (reference sequence). The CDR3 is CASSPTGTGGIYGYTF. CDR3 DNA: TGTGCCAGCAGCCCAACTGGGACAGGGGGGATCTATGGCTACACCTTC.

The chain combines TRBV2 with TRBJ2-5; 7 bases line up with TRBD1. The germline V gene encodes CDR1 SNHLY and CDR2 FYNNEI. V trimming: 6 bases; J trimming: 5 bases; junction bases outside the gene matches: 12. The CDR3 totals 15 residues. CDR3 in DNA: TGTGCCAGCAGACTTGGGGCAGGGGGACGCGAGACCCAGTACTTC. Translation: CASRLGAGGRETQYF.

This clone was observed a single time. The chain uses TRBV28 and TRBJ2-3, with TRBD2 matching 12 bases. The CDR3 has 15 amino acids. V dropped 6 bases and J dropped 8; count of bases not matched to a gene: 9. Germline loops: CDR1 MDHEN, CDR2 SYDVKM. DNA for the CDR3: TGTGCCAGCAGCAGCGGGGCTAGCGGGGGGGGTACGCAGTATTTT. Its translation: CASSSGASGGGTQYF.

This chain connects TRBV11-2 to TRBJ2-1, with 12 nucleotides matching TRBD2. This CDR3 comprises 15 residues. Trimming cost V 5 bases and J 6 bases; bases outside gene matches: 5. The V gene's germline CDR1 is SGHAT and CDR2 FQNNGV. CDR3 bases: TGTGCCAGCAGCCCTAGCGGGGGGGCCGGCAATGAGCAGTTCTTC. It translates to CASSPSGGAGNEQFF.

The rearrangement uses TRBV5-1 and TRBJ1-1; 7 bases align to TRBD1. CDR3 size: 12 residues. Trimming at V came to 3 bases and at J to 6 bases, leaving 2 bases not matched to a gene. Germline V CDR1 and CDR2: SGHRS, YFSETQ. The CDR3 is CASSWGQSEAFF. The CDR3 region has the DNA TGCGCCAGCAGCTGGGGACAGTCTGAAGCTTTCTTT.

The CDR3 coding sequence is TGTGCCAGCAGCTTATGGCAGAATCAGCCCCAGCATTTT. Amino acid sequence: CASSLWQNQPQHF. V and J are TRBV7-2 and TRBJ1-5; D gene ambiguous. Between the trimmed V and J ends, which lost 2 bases and 4 bases, there was a span of 6 bases. Looked up from germline, CDR1 is SGHTA and CDR2 is FQGNSA. This CDR3 spans 13 amino acids.

The J gene is TRBJ2-3, the V gene TRBV5-8, with 8 bases identical to TRBD1. The CDR3 has 16 amino acids. V shed 2 bases, J shed 3 bases, and the junction held 8 bases outside the gene matches. CDR1 is SGHTS and CDR2 is YDEGEE in the germline V gene. The CDR3 loop is CASSFSSGQVTDTQYF. The DNA of the CDR3 is TGTGCCAGCAGCTTTAGTTCGGGACAGGTAACAGATACGCAGTATTTT.

The chain is built from TRBV7-9 and TRBJ2-7; D gene ambiguous. The CDR3 runs 15 residues. Trimming stripped 2 bases from V and 0 bases from J, with 11 bases between. Germline V gene data show CDR1 as SEHNR and CDR2 as FQNEAQ (reference sequence). The DNA of the CDR3 is TGTGCCAGCAGCTTAAGCGACTTACCCTCCTACGAGCAGTACTTC. This sequence encodes CASSLSDLPSYEQYF. Variable domain in full (rest from reference TRBV7-9 and TRBJ2-7): DTGVSQNPRHKITKRGQNVTFRCDPISEHNRLYWYRQTLGQGPEFLTYFQNEAQLEKSRLLSDRFSAERPKGSFSTLEIQRTEQGDSAMYLCASSLSDLPSYEQYFGPGTRLTVT.